This T cell receptor beta chain was documented in a study of lymphopenia after photon versus proton radiotherapy. Whole-study findings and limits: After lymphocyte nadir, photon-treated repertoires showed oligoclonal expansion, especially CD8+ Temra. Under photons, naive T cells and diversity fell while effector/memory populations rose. Survival link was tested only in deceased patients; proton benefit remains a possibility. A bigger post-nadir fall in TCR diversity correlated inversely with survival time in deceased patients.

Points on this clone: What it binds is unknown.

The assay was immunoSEQ multiplex PCR, and TCRdb's table has in-frame clones only and misses some. The data contain fewer than 40,000 clones, 94% of them singletons. Germline assignment: CDR1 SNHLY and CDR2 FYNNEI. With V trimmed by 6 bases and J by 4 bases, 8 bases remained unmatched. This CDR3 is built from 14 residues. The specimen was peripheral blood, collected from a patient treated with photon-based radiotherapy. This chain joins TRBV2 and TRBJ1-1; 7 bases map to TRBD1. This TCR came from a woman aged 45 to 65 with cholangiocarcinoma. Here the CDR3 DNA reads TGTGCCAGCAGACTACAGGGGTTGGGCACTGAAGCTTTCTTT. Translating gives CASRLQGLGTEAFF.